A selection of T cell receptor beta chains follows, all from one sample in a study of blood T cell repertoires in COVID-19. Repertoires were generated with immunoSEQ multiplex PCR, while TCRdb's copy carries only in-frame clones and drops some. The sample has 150,000 to 200,000 clones, 75% to 90% seen once. Specimen: peripheral blood. These receptors were taken from a human donor with acute or convalescent COVID-19. The donor label of this sample is uncertain. Both conserved end residues are part of each CDR3. Where a row states a size, it is once, few, many or the class of an expanded clone; other rows omit it.

cdr3_length	v_call	clone_size	j_call	cdr3_aa
16	TRBV4-3	-	TRBJ2-7	CASSQDLGTSVNKQYF
13	TRBV18	-	TRBJ1-1	CASSPRENTEAFF
15	TRBV6-2/TRBV6-3	-	TRBJ2-2	CASSPPGGYTGELFF
15	TRBV19	once	TRBJ1-1	CASSDPRGANTEAFF
16	TRBV25-1	-	TRBJ2-5	CASSSGGRNRAETQYF
17	TRBV12-5	-	TRBJ2-3	CASGILKTDSSTDTQYF
15	TRBV7-3	-	TRBJ2-3	CASSLRGAAGDTQYF
16	TRBV7-3	-	TRBJ1-2	CASSLTAGADHSGYTF
17	TRBV5-1	-	TRBJ2-6	CASTLNNRSSGANVLTF
13	TRBV11-2	-	TRBJ1-6	CASSLDPSSPLHF
17	TRBV4-2	-	TRBJ2-3	CASSRRERGGATDTQYF
15	TRBV19	-	TRBJ2-1	CASSNRGLSYNEQFF
14	TRBV4-1	-	TRBJ2-7	CASSQQEESYEQYF
16	TRBV9	-	TRBJ2-3	CASSWGTSGGTDTQYF
15	TRBV6-5	-	TRBJ1-5	CASRSQSGVNQPQHF
15	TRBV5-1	-	TRBJ2-3	CASSSATSGGNTQYF
16	TRBV24-1	-	TRBJ2-1	CATSDLPGGAHNEQFF
14	TRBV27	-	TRBJ1-1	CASSRQGSNTEAFF
17	TRBV4-2	-	TRBJ1-4	CASSQGGTGGMSEKLFF
17	TRBV5-1	few	TRBJ1-3	CASSTYPRGPSGNTIYF
15	TRBV18	once	TRBJ1-2	CASSPEREGFYGYTF
15	TRBV19	-	TRBJ1-3	CASRNQGAEGNTIYF
21	TRBV6-2/TRBV6-3	-	TRBJ1-1	CASSMTRDRGRNTGRNTEAFF
13	TRBV18	-	TRBJ2-5	CASSPGIQETQYF
14	TRBV25-1	-	TRBJ1-1	CASSEAGGYTEAFF
15	TRBV5-4	once	TRBJ1-1	CASSLTEYSNTEAFF
16	TRBV30	-	TRBJ1-2	CAWSRLPGQGAYGYTF
17	TRBV27	-	TRBJ1-1	CASSPMSGFGVNTEAFF
13	TRBV12-3/TRBV12-4	few	TRBJ1-2	CASSPTGNYGYTF
15	TRBV27	-	TRBJ2-3	CASSPRLGVGDTQYF
13	TRBV15	-	TRBJ1-1	CATSRDRDTEAFF